Each of the 15 T cell receptor beta chains below was sequenced from the same sample in a study of shared clonotypes between healthy human individuals. The data were produced by immunoSEQ multiplex PCR, yet TCRdb's version contains in-frame clones alone and is incomplete. The repertoire holds under 1,100,000 clones, with around 74% as singletons. The sample was memory CD4+ T cells sorted from blood. Described subset: CD45RA-negative fraction. The receptors come from a man between 18 and 29 years old in good health.

This clone has only a few counts. The V call is TRBV6-1, the J call TRBJ1-2; D is ambiguous. From germline, CDR1 is MNHNS and CDR2 SASEGT. Deletions cut 0 bases from V and 0 bases from J, with 17 bases between. CDR3 length: 18 residues. CDR3 sequence reads: CASSEALIKGLSNYGYTF. The CDR3 DNA reads as TGTGCCAGCAGTGAAGCGCTCATAAAGGGCCTTTCTAACTATGGCTACACCTTC.

The V call is TRBV10-1, the J call TRBJ2-7, with D hard to call. V was trimmed by 2 bases and J by 0 bases, leaving 5 bases between them. The V gene's germline CDR1 is WNHNN and CDR2 SYGVQD (reference sequence). This CDR3 is 13 amino acids long. This chain's CDR3 is CASSERSSYEQYF. The CDR3 bases are TGCGCCAGCAGTGAGAGGAGCTCCTACGAGCAGTACTTC.

The chain couples TRBV30 to TRBJ1-3; TRBD1 aligns across 7 bases. The CDR3 totals 14 residues. Trimming removed 7 bases from V and 7 bases from J; junction bases left unmatched: 13. Germline V CDR1 and CDR2: GTSNPN, SVGIG (reference sequence). CDR3 nucleotides: TGTGCCTCCACGGACAGGAAGGGAGTGAACACCATATATTTT. Translated: CASTDRKGVNTIYF.

Comment on this clone: At the DNA level, this CDR3 is encoded by other sequences in the same sample as well. The gene calls are TRBV18 and TRBJ2-3, with a possible D match to TRBD2 (5 bases). Germline-derived CDR1 and CDR2 are KGHSH and LQKENI. CDR3 size: 14 residues. Between the trimmed V and J ends, which lost 0 bases and 1 base, there was a span of 5 bases. The CDR3 reads CASSPPSGTDTQYF. CDR3 DNA sequence: TGTGCCAGCTCACCACCTAGCGGCACAGATACGCAGTATTTT.

Ten or more counts support this clone. V and J are TRBV27 and TRBJ2-7; D is possibly TRBD2 (6 bases). V dropped 5 bases and J dropped 6 bases, with 11 bases sitting between them. This CDR3 comprises 12 residues. Germline V lookup: CDR1 MNHEY, CDR2 SMNVEV (reference sequence). The CDR3 region has the DNA TGTGCCAGCAGTCCCGTGGGGGGCGAGCAGTACTTC. As protein: CASSPVGGEQYF.

CDR3 nucleotide sequence: TGTGCCAGCAGCCTACGAGGGGGCGGGACAGGCGGGAATTCACCCCTCCACTTT. Protein product: CASSLRGGGTGGNSPLHF. V is TRBV7-9 and J is TRBJ1-6; 8 bases fit TRBD1. From germline, CDR1 is SEHNR and CDR2 FQNEAQ (reference sequence). The CDR3 extends over 18 amino acids. Trimming took 5 bases from V and 7 from J; bases not matched to a gene: 16.

The chain carries TRBV5-1 and TRBJ1-2; 7 bases line up with TRBD1. The CDR3 consists of 14 residues. Germline CDR1 and CDR2: SGHRS and YFSETQ. V shed 3 bases, J shed 4 bases, and the junction held 6 bases outside the gene matches. The CDR3 spells CASSYQGEGYGYTF. Here the CDR3 DNA reads TGCGCCAGCAGCTACCAGGGGGAGGGCTATGGCTACACCTTC.

The chain joins TRBV19 to TRBJ1-6, with D perhaps matching TRBD1 (5 bases). Germline V gene data show CDR1 as LNHDA and CDR2 as SQIVND (reference sequence). The ends were cut back, 10 bases at V and 6 bases at J, with 16 bases in the middle. The CDR3 totals 14 residues. The DNA of the CDR3 is TGTGCCACCGGAACGGCAGGGATTAATTCACCCCTCCACTTT. Protein product: CATGTAGINSPLHF.

This clone came up once. V and J are TRBV15 and TRBJ2-5; TRBD1 matches 8 bases. J was trimmed by 2 bases and V by 1 base; bases with no gene match: 6. The CDR3 has 16 amino acids. In germline, CDR1 is LNHNV, CDR2 YYDKDF (reference sequence). CDR3 in amino acids: CATSRAERQGQETQYF. CDR3 sequence (DNA): TGTGCCACCAGCAGAGCAGAACGACAGGGGCAAGAGACCCAGTACTTC.

Worth noting for this clone: The junction departs from the called germline gene at one end, perhaps through a read error. The chain combines TRBV6-1 with TRBJ2-7; D perhaps matches TRBD2 (6 bases). This CDR3 is built from 11 residues. Looked up from germline, CDR1 is MNHNS and CDR2 is SASEGT. The CDR3 spells CASSESLASFF. The DNA of the CDR3 is TGTGCCAGCAGTGAATCCCTAGCGTCTTTCTTC.

The V gene is TRBV4-1, the J gene TRBJ2-5, with 12 bases that match TRBD2. V trimming: 5 bases; J trimming: 5 bases; junction bases outside the gene matches: 6. CDR1 MGHRA and CDR2 YSYEKL come from the germline V gene. CDR3 length: 15 amino acids. The CDR3, as DNA: TGCGCCAGCAGCACCCTAGCGGGGGGGCTTGAGACCCAGTACTTC. Protein: CASSTLAGGLETQYF.

The rearrangement uses TRBV19 and TRBJ1-6; D is undetermined. Germline V gene sequence: CDR1 LNHDA, CDR2 SQIVND (reference sequence). The CDR3 length is 17 residues. V was cut by 5 bases and J by 0 bases, with 14 bases left in between. The CDR3 region has the DNA TGTGCCAGTAGTCCGGCCAGTTGGAGCTCCTATAATTCACCCCTCCACTTT. It codes for CASSPASWSSYNSPLHF.

This clone was seen a single time. The chain recombines TRBV2 with TRBJ1-1; D gene ambiguous. The V gene lost 0 bases and the J gene lost 8 bases, with 10 bases spanning the gap. There are 13 residues in the CDR3. Looked up from germline, CDR1 is SNHLY and CDR2 is FYNNEI. This CDR3 is CASSEAPYREAFF. CDR3 nucleotides: TGTGCCAGCAGTGAAGCCCCTTATAGGGAAGCTTTCTTT.

The chain has TRBV27 and TRBJ2-2; TRBD2 might be the D (6 bases). Germline V lookup: CDR1 MNHEY, CDR2 SMNVEV (reference sequence). The CDR3 is 18 residues long. V dropped 3 bases and J dropped 7 bases, with 24 bases sitting between them. Here the CDR3 DNA reads TGTGCCAGCAGTTTCTACCCTCCGGTGACTAGGGCGGGCGGGGAGCTGTTTTTT. Protein product: CASSFYPPVTRAGGELFF.

Points on this clone: Different DNA sequences within this sample yield the same CDR3. The rearrangement uses TRBV30 and TRBJ1-2, with D uncertain. V was shortened by 5 bases and J by 0 bases, with 10 bases between the two germline ends. Germline V CDR1 and CDR2: GTSNPN, SVGIG (reference sequence). There are 13 residues in the CDR3. The CDR3 protein is CAWSAGANYGYTF. The CDR3 nucleotides are TGTGCCTGGTCCGCAGGAGCTAACTATGGCTACACCTTC.